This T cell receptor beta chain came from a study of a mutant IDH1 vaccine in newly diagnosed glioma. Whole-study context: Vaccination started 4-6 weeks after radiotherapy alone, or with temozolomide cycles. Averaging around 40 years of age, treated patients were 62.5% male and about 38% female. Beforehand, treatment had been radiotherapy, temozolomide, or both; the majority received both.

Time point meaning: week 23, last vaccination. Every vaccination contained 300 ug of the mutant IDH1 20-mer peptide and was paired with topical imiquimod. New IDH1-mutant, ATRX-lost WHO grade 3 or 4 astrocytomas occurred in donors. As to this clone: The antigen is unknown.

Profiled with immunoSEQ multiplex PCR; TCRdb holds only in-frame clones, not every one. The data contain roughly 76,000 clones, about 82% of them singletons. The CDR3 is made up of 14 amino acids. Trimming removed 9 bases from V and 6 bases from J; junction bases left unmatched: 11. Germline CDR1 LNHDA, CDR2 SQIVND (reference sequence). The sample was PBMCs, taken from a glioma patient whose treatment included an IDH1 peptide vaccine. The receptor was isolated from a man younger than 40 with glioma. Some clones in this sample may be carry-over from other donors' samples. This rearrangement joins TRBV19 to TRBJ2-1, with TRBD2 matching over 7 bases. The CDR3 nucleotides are TGTGCCAGCAAATGGGGGGAGGGATTCAATGAGCAGTTCTTC. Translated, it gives CASKWGEGFNEQFF.